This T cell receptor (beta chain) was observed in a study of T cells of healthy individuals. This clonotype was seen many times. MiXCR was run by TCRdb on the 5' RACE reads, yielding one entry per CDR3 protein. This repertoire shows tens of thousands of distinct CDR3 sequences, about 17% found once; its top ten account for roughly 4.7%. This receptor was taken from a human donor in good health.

The CDR3 nucleotides are TGCAGCGTGAGGACAGGGAAGAATGAGCAGTTCTTC. Protein: CSVRTGKNEQFF. The chain joins TRBV29-1 to TRBJ2-1; 8 bases align to TRBD1. The CDR3 length is 12 residues. With 6 bases clipped from V and 7 bases from J, the junction kept 5 bases outside the gene matches. Germline V CDR1 and CDR2: SQVTM, ANQGSEA.